This T cell receptor beta chain was sequenced in a study of blood T cell repertoires in COVID-19. Study summary: Donors in the United States, Italy and Spain gave samples during acute or convalescent COVID-19. T cells, B-cell-depleted T cells, or PBMCs provided the cDNA or gDNA that served as material.

The CDR3 loop spans 16 amino acids. In germline, CDR1 is SGHNT, CDR2 YYREEE (reference sequence). With 0 bases clipped from V and 5 bases from J, the junction kept 5 bases outside the gene matches. How the authors handled the data: Amplification of reference gene primers was used by the study to estimate nucleated cell counts. Sequenced by immunoSEQ multiplex PCR; TCRdb stores in-frame clones only, minus some. D and trimming were read from the DNA, whereas the V and J calls and clone size are those reported in that table. Among 72,000 or so clones listed, 90% were seen once. The clonotype was recovered from a woman of 80 years or more with acute or convalescent COVID-19. The V and J genes are TRBV5-4 and TRBJ2-3; the match to TRBD2 covers 11 bases. What was sequenced was peripheral blood. The chain's CDR3 is CASSLVAGGLGDTQYF. The CDR3 DNA reads as TGTGCCAGCAGCTTGGTAGCGGGGGGGCTTGGAGATACGCAGTATTTT.